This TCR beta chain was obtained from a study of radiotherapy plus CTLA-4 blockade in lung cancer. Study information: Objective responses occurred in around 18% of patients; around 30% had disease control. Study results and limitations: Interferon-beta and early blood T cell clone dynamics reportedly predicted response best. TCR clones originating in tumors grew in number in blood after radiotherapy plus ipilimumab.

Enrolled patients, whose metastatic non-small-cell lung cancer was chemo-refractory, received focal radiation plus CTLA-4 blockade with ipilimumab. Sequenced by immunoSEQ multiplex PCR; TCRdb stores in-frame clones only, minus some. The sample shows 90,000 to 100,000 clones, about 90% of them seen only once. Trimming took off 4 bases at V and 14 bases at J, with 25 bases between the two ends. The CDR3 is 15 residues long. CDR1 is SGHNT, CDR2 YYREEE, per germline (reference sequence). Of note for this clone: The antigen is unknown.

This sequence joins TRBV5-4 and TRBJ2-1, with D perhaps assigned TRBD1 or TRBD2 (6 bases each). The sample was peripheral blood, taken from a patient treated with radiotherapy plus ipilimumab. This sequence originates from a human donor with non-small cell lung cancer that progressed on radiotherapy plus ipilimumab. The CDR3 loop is CASSRGLATSMSKFF. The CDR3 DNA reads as TGTGCCAGCAGCCGGGGGCTAGCGACCTCAATGAGCAAGTTCTTC. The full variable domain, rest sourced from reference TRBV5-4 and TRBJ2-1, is ETGVTQSPTHLIKTRGQQVTLRCSSQSGHNTVSWYQQALGQGPQFIFQYYREEENGRGNFPPRFSGLQFPNYSSELNVNALELDDSALYLCASSRGLATSMSKFFGPGTRLTVL.